These 11 T cell receptor beta chains were sequenced from one sample in a study of PD-1 blockade in classical Hodgkin lymphoma. Each patient relapsed following autologous stem cell transplantation, and prior brentuximab vedotin exposure differed. The method was immunoSEQ multiplex PCR; TCRdb's version includes in-frame clones alone and lacks a portion of them. This sample has around 13,000 clones, with around 77% found just once. The starting material was peripheral blood mononuclear cells (PBMCs), obtained at baseline. All receptors come from a human donor with classical Hodgkin lymphoma.

The V and J genes are TRBV7-2 and TRBJ2-5, with D perhaps being TRBD1 or TRBD2 (6 bases each). The CDR3 spans 16 residues. The V end was cut by 5 bases, the J end by 4 bases, with 20 bases between. The germline CDR1 and CDR2 sequences are SGHTA and FQGNSA. CDR3 region: CASSPRLVGAIETQYF. The CDR3 DNA reads as TGTGCCAGCAGCCCCCGACTAGTGGGGGCTATAGAGACCCAGTACTTC.

This chain links TRBV2 with TRBJ2-3; a possible D gene is TRBD1 (5 bases). Germline CDR1 SNHLY, CDR2 FYNNEI. The CDR3 runs to 14 residues. Trimming cost V 3 bases and J 2 bases, with 9 bases left between them. The CDR3 sequence is CASSDGRATDTQYF. CDR3 bases: TGTGCCAGCAGTGATGGCAGGGCCACAGATACGCAGTATTTT.

This clone appeared a single time. This chain joins TRBV19 and TRBJ1-4; D not resolved. CDR3 length: 15 amino acids. The ends were cut back, 5 bases at V and 8 bases at J, with 18 bases in the middle. Germline V gene data show CDR1 as LNHDA and CDR2 as SQIVND (reference sequence). The CDR3 DNA reads as TGTGCCAGTAGTCTTTTGAACCGGGTCGGGGAAAAACTGTTTTTT. This encodes CASSLLNRVGEKLFF.

About this clone: Relative to the germline gene, one junction end is altered; a read error may explain this. The chain employs TRBV5-1 and TRBJ2-7, with TRBD1 matching 7 bases. Germline CDR1 and CDR2: SGHRS and YFSETQ. CDR3 size: 15 residues. The CDR3 loop is CASSLVGQNNYEQYF. CDR3 nucleotide sequence: TGTGCCAGCAGCTTGGTGGGACAGAATAACTACGAGCAGTACTTC. The full variable domain, rest sourced from reference TRBV5-1 and TRBJ2-7, is KAGVTQTPRYLIKTRGQQVTLSCSPISGHRSVSWYQQTPGQGLQFLFEYFSETQRNKGNFPGRFSGRQFSNSRSEMNVSTLELGDSALYLCASSLVGQNNYEQYFGPGTRLTVT.

The rearrangement links TRBV5-1 to TRBJ1-2, with TRBD1 identical over 10 bases. V was pared by 5 bases and J by 8 bases, with 6 bases of the junction left unmatched. From germline, CDR1 is SGHRS and CDR2 YFSETQ. This CDR3 has 13 residues. This CDR3 is CASRRDRGRGYTF. CDR3 bases: TGCGCCAGCAGACGTGACAGGGGGCGAGGCTACACCTTC.

This rearrangement joins TRBV6-1 to TRBJ1-2; a possible D gene is TRBD1 (5 bases). Germline V lookup: CDR1 MNHNS, CDR2 SASEGT. The CDR3 spans 11 residues. The V gene lost 10 bases and the J gene lost 4 bases, with 10 bases spanning the gap. The CDR3 protein is CATLGPYGYTF. CDR3 DNA sequence: TGTGCCACCTTGGGGCCCTATGGCTACACCTTC.

This chain connects TRBV6-5 to TRBJ2-3, with TRBD1 matching over 7 bases. Germline V lookup: CDR1 MNHEY, CDR2 SVGAGI. The CDR3 has 15 amino acids. V lost 1 base, J lost 6 bases, and 7 bases stayed unmatched. In DNA form, the CDR3 reads TGTGCCAGCAGTTACTTTAACAGGGGAACGGATACGCAGTATTTT. As protein: CASSYFNRGTDTQYF.

The V call is TRBV19, the J call TRBJ2-7; tentative D call: TRBD2 (6 bases). The V end lost 6 bases, the J end lost 2 bases, and 17 bases lay between the germline ends. CDR3 length: 15 residues. Germline CDR1 is LNHDA and CDR2 is SQIVND (reference sequence). The CDR3 DNA follows: TGTGCCAGTAGCTTCTCCGGGACTCAACCCTACGAGCAGTACTTC. Protein product: CASSFSGTQPYEQYF.

This chain joins TRBV7-2 and TRBJ2-1, with a tentative D call TRBD2 (7 bases). This CDR3 is 18 amino acids long. V lost 5 bases, J lost 7 bases, and 27 bases lay in between. Per the germline V gene, CDR1 is SGHTA and CDR2 is FQGNSA. The CDR3 sequence is CASSPERSWGGRVNEQFF. The CDR3 DNA is TGTGCCAGCAGCCCGGAGAGGAGTTGGGGGGGCAGAGTTAATGAGCAGTTCTTC.

This clone was recorded a few times. The genes are TRBV18 and TRBJ1-6; TRBD1 matches at 7 bases. Per germline, CDR1 KGHSH and CDR2 LQKENI. CDR3 length equals 16 residues. J lost 5 bases, V lost 6 bases, and 10 bases had no gene match. The CDR3 coding sequence is TGTGCCAGCTCTCAACAGGGGAATCGGGATAATTCACCCCTCCACTTT. It yields the protein CASSQQGNRDNSPLHF.

The rearrangement uses TRBV5-3 and TRBJ1-5; D is possibly TRBD1 (5 bases). TRBV5-3 falls under the ORF class, with uncertain function. The CDR3 spans 14 residues. V was cut by 5 bases and J by 0 bases, with 9 bases left in between. The CDR3 bases are TGTGCCAGAAGTGGGGGGGATAGCAATCAGCCCCAGCATTTT. Translated: CARSGGDSNQPQHF.